A single sample is the source of the 8 T cell receptor beta chains below, sequenced in a study of blood T cell repertoires in COVID-19. The protocol was immunoSEQ multiplex PCR, while the TCRdb copy is restricted to in-frame clones and leaves out a portion. The sample lists around 70,000 clones, approximately 80% seen once, with over 15% in the top ten. Sequenced input: peripheral blood. The receptors originated from a woman aged 55 to 70 with acute or convalescent COVID-19.

This clone has just a few counts. The same CDR3 arises from other DNA sequences in this sample as well. CDR3 in DNA: TGTGCCAGCAAACGGGACAGCAATAATTCACCCCTCCACTTT. It specifies CASKRDSNNSPLHF. The V call is TRBV9, the J call TRBJ1-6; 7 bases are a match to TRBD1. Germline V gene lookup returns CDR1 SGDLS and CDR2 YYNGEE. The CDR3 has 14 residues. V lost 6 bases and J lost 5; bases outside the gene matches: 5.

This chain links TRBV5-6 with TRBJ2-1, with 10 bases that match TRBD2. Germline CDR1 and CDR2: SGHDT and YYEEEE. V lost 0 bases and J lost 4; bases outside the gene matches: 4. The CDR3 has 16 residues. As DNA, the CDR3 is TGTGCCAGCAGCTTGGGTAGCGGGGGGCAGTACAATGAGCAGTTCTTC. Encoded protein: CASSLGSGGQYNEQFF.

The chain employs TRBV5-1 and TRBJ1-1, with TRBD1 matching over 7 bases. The V gene end was trimmed by 3 bases and the J gene end by 3 bases; junction bases not matched to a gene: 5. Germline CDR1 reads SGHRS; CDR2 reads YFSETQ. The CDR3 contains 14 residues. The CDR3 DNA reads as TGCGCCAGCAGCTACAGTACAGGGGACACTGAAGCTTTCTTT. This translates into CASSYSTGDTEAFF.

The genes are TRBV5-6 and TRBJ2-2, with a possible D match to TRBD1 (6 bases). Germline-derived CDR1 and CDR2 are SGHDT and YYEEEE. The CDR3 runs to 16 residues. V dropped 1 base and J dropped 2 bases, with 12 bases sitting between them. As DNA, the CDR3 is TGTGCCAGCAGCTTGACTGGACAGAGAAACACCGGGGAGCTGTTTTTT. It codes for CASSLTGQRNTGELFF. Complete variable domain (other parts from reference TRBV5-6 and TRBJ2-2): DAGVTQSPTHLIKTRGQQVTLRCSPKSGHDTVSWYQQALGQGPQFIFQYYEEEERQRGNFPDRFSGHQFPNYSSELNVNALLLGDSALYLCASSLTGQRNTGELFFGEGSRLTVL.

The V call is TRBV28, the J call TRBJ1-1; D is unresolved. V was cut by 3 bases and J by 5 bases, with 13 bases left in between. The CDR3 spans 14 residues. The V gene's germline CDR1 is MDHEN and CDR2 SYDVKM. This CDR3 reads CASSLNGVGTEAFF. CDR3 nucleotides: TGTGCCAGCAGTTTGAACGGGGTTGGGACTGAAGCTTTCTTT.

The V gene is TRBV4-2, the J gene TRBJ2-7; 7 bases line up with TRBD1. The junction had 12 bases not matched to a gene; V was cut back by 8 bases and J by 2 bases. This CDR3 has 15 amino acids. The germline gives CDR1 LGHNA, CDR2 YNFKEQ. The CDR3 sequence is CASPRRNRGAYEQYV. CDR3 DNA: TGTGCCAGCCCCCGGAGAAACAGGGGAGCCTACGAGCAGTACGTC.

The genes are TRBV2 and TRBJ2-2; tentative D call: TRBD1 (6 bases). CDR1 is SNHLY, CDR2 FYNNEI, per germline. The CDR3 length is 14 residues. V gave up 7 bases and J gave up 0 bases, with 9 bases separating them. The CDR3 here is CASTGQSNTGELFF. As DNA, the CDR3 is TGTGCCAGCACCGGACAGTCGAACACCGGGGAGCTGTTTTTT.

The count of this clone is one. The rearrangement joins TRBV7-2 to TRBJ2-3, with D maybe TRBD1 (6 bases). The germline V and J ends were trimmed by 3 bases and 2 bases, with 9 bases remaining between them. Germline-derived CDR1 and CDR2 are SGHTA and FQGNSA. This CDR3 comprises 14 residues. The CDR3 nucleotides are TGTGCCAGCAGCTTTGGGGGCGACACAGATACGCAGTATTTT. Protein product: CASSFGGDTDTQYF.